The rows below give T cell receptor beta chains drawn from one sample of a study of T cells after yellow fever vaccination. Each CDR3 protein gets one entry after TCRdb re-called the 5' RACE reads with MiXCR. The sample consists of 300,000 to 350,000 distinct CDR3 sequences, around 4.5% of them appearing once. The source was PBMCs, collected 15 days after the yellow fever booster vaccination. These receptors all come from a man between 18 and 35 years old who received the YFV17D yellow fever vaccine. Each CDR3 is given with its conserved first and last residue. A D gene is named only where the DNA matches it firmly. Clone size, where shown, is once, few, many, or a class for clones that have expanded.

TRBV10-2	TRBD2	.	TRBJ2-5	CASSALEAGGPPYYF	TGCGCCAGCAGTGCCCTAGAGGCGGGGGGGCCCCCCTACTACTTC
TRBV3-1	.	.	TRBJ2-7	CASSQLRGSYEQYF	TGTGCCAGCAGCCAACTACGAGGTTCCTACGAGCAGTACTTC
TRBV12-3/TRBV12-4	TRBD2	.	TRBJ2-2	CASSLAGLAYRGELFF	TGTGCCAGCAGTTTAGCAGGACTAGCTTACCGGGGGGAGCTGTTTTTT
TRBV4-2	TRBD1	.	TRBJ1-1	CASSARQGLTEAFF	TGTGCCAGCAGCGCCCGACAGGGGCTCACTGAAGCTTTCTTT
TRBV4-3	.	many	TRBJ1-4	CASSHLTRDFVKLFF	TGCGCCAGCAGCCATTTGACAAGGGATTTCGTAAAACTGTTTTTT
TRBV28	TRBD1	many	TRBJ1-6	CASSSGQGDSPLHF	TGTGCCAGCAGTTCGGGACAGGGAGATTCACCCCTCCACTTT
TRBV5-5	.	.	TRBJ2-7	CLRRVSYEQYF	TGTCTTCGGAGGGTCTCCTACGAGCAGTACTTC
TRBV10-3	TRBD1	.	TRBJ1-4	CAISESNRGIGEKLFF	TGTGCCATCAGTGAGTCGAACAGGGGAATCGGCGAAAAACTGTTTTTT
TRBV4-2	.	.	TRBJ1-4	CASSQVWGEKLFF	TGTGCCAGCAGCCAAGTTTGGGGTGAAAAACTGTTTTTT
TRBV10-2	.	few	TRBJ2-2	CASSPVPNTGELFF	TGCGCCAGCAGCCCCGTGCCCAACACCGGGGAGCTGTTTTTT
TRBV5-6	TRBD1	few	TRBJ2-3	CATTLLFGNRGLDTQYF	TGTGCCACCACCTTGCTGTTCGGAAACAGGGGGCTTGATACGCAGTATTTT
TRBV6-6	.	few	TRBJ2-5	CASSYSNREETQYF	TGTGCCAGCAGTTACTCGAACAGGGAAGAGACCCAGTACTTC
TRBV15	.	.	TRBJ2-7	CATSRDRKSSYEQYF	TGTGCCACCAGCCGGGACCGAAAGAGCTCCTACGAGCAGTACTTC
TRBV5-1	.	few	TRBJ1-1	CASSLGTAMNTEAFF	TGCGCCAGCAGCTTGGGGACAGCCATGAACACTGAAGCTTTCTTT
TRBV10-3	.	few	TRBJ2-3	CAISEPEGSADTQYF	TGTGCCATCAGTGAGCCCGAGGGAAGCGCCGATACGCAGTATTTT
TRBV7-9	.	.	TRBJ2-1	CASSSVRFGWADDEQFF	TGTGCCAGCAGCTCCGTGAGGTTCGGGTGGGCGGACGATGAGCAGTTCTTC
TRBV20-1	.	few	TRBJ2-3	CSARPWGDTQYF	TGCAGTGCCCGGCCTTGGGGGGATACGCAGTATTTT
TRBV4-1	.	.	TRBJ2-3	CASSQGGGADTQYF	TGCGCCAGCAGCCAAGGAGGGGGGGCAGATACGCAGTATTTT
TRBV7-2	TRBD2	many	TRBJ2-1	CASSLAHRLSGGYNEQFF	TGTGCCAGCAGCTTAGCCCATAGGCTTAGCGGGGGCTACAATGAGCAGTTCTTC
TRBV2	.	few	TRBJ1-1	CASRGRGNTEAFF	TGTGCCAGCAGAGGTAGGGGGAACACTGAAGCTTTCTTT
TRBV5-5	.	many	TRBJ1-6	CASSPGTWDSPLHF	TGTGCCAGCAGCCCCGGGACCTGGGATTCACCCCTCCACTTT
TRBV5-1	.	few	TRBJ1-1	CASSLVAGLAFF	TGCGCCAGCAGCTTGGTGGCTGGGCTAGCTTTCTTT